This T cell receptor (beta chain) is from a study of blood T cell repertoires in COVID-19. Looking at the study overall: Samples taken during acute and convalescent COVID-19 were collected in the United States, Italy and Spain. The cDNA or gDNA used as material had been derived from T cells, B-cell-depleted T cells, or PBMCs.

Original data processing: From reference gene primer amplification, estimates of nucleated cell counts were derived. Sequencing used immunoSEQ multiplex PCR; TCRdb keeps in-frame clones, though not all of them. The D gene and trimming were derived from the DNA, and the V and J assignments and clone size from that table. Here the sample spans tens of thousands of clones, 75% to 80% being singletons. Germline-derived CDR1 and CDR2 are KGHDR and SFDVKD. V lost 4 bases and J lost 3; bases outside the gene matches: 6. The CDR3 runs 15 residues. Sequencing was done on a sample of peripheral blood. This TCR derives from a woman between 70 and 85 years old with acute or convalescent COVID-19. The chain carries TRBV24-1 and TRBJ2-7, with TRBD1 matching over 9 bases. CDR3 in DNA: TGTGCCACCAGTGACGAGACAGGGGGACACTACGAGCAGTACTTC. Translated: CATSDETGGHYEQYF.